The 27 T cell receptor beta chains below all came from one sample that was sequenced in a study of T-cell memory formation after mild COVID-19. TCRdb used MiXCR to reprocess the 5' RACE reads, holding one entry per CDR3 protein. The sample yields 540,000 or so distinct CDR3 sequences, roughly 20% seen once. Input material: PBMCs or a T cell subset sorted from them (not recorded which). The receptors were gathered from an adult woman who had mild COVID-19 (a few samples of this study predate the infection). Cell type and time point are not known.

This clonotype occurred a few times. The chain combines TRBV7-9 with TRBJ1-4; TRBD1 might be the D (5 bases). The CDR3 is 14 residues long. The germline V gene has CDR1 SEHNR and CDR2 FQNEAQ (reference sequence). The V and J ends lost 3 bases and 4 bases respectively, with 9 bases between them. CDR3: CASSFRDGNEKLFF. Written as DNA, the CDR3 is TGTGCCAGCAGCTTCCGGGACGGTAATGAAAAACTGTTTTTT.

This clonotype was seen a handful of times. The rearrangement links TRBV7-2 to TRBJ2-5; 9 nucleotides align to TRBD2. The CDR3 loop spans 17 amino acids. The germline V gene has CDR1 SGHTA and CDR2 FQGNSA. After removal of 5 bases from V and 1 base from J, the junction contained 11 bases not matched to a gene. CDR3 coding DNA: TGTGCCAGCAGCCCCGGTGGAGCGGGAGGTAGCCAAGAGACCCAGTACTTC. The encoded protein is CASSPGGAGGSQETQYF.

This clonotype was seen only a few times. The V gene is TRBV5-6, the J gene TRBJ2-2, with 10 bases lining up with TRBD2. Germline CDR1 is SGHDT and CDR2 is YYEEEE. The junction had 6 bases not matched to a gene; V was cut back by 5 bases and J by 2 bases. CDR3 size: 16 residues. The CDR3 protein is CASSPIAGGNTGELFF. CDR3 in DNA: TGTGCCAGCAGTCCTATAGCGGGGGGAAACACCGGGGAGCTGTTTTTT.

The J gene is TRBJ1-1, the V gene TRBV2; D perhaps matches TRBD1 (6 bases). The CDR3 has 15 residues. Germline values: CDR1 SNHLY, CDR2 FYNNEI. The ends were cut back, 4 bases at V and 4 bases at J, with 16 bases in the middle. The CDR3 region is CASSVDGGLGTEAFF. The CDR3 DNA is TGTGCCAGCAGTGTAGACGGGGGGCTAGGCACTGAAGCTTTCTTT.

This clonotype was recorded a few times. This chain connects TRBV7-9 to TRBJ2-7; the match to TRBD2 covers 10 bases. The CDR3 sequence is 16 residues long. The germline V gene has CDR1 SEHNR and CDR2 FQNEAQ (reference sequence). V shed 5 bases and J 0 bases; nucleotides not matched to a gene: 7. The CDR3 DNA reads as TGTGCCAGCAGCCCAGGGGGGACTAGCGTCTCCTACGAGCAGTACTTC. Its protein is CASSPGGTSVSYEQYF. Using reference TRBV7-9 and TRBJ2-7 for the parts outside the CDR3, the full variable domain is DTGVSQNPRHKITKRGQNVTFRCDPISEHNRLYWYRQTLGQGPEFLTYFQNEAQLEKSRLLSDRFSAERPKGSFSTLEIQRTEQGDSAMYLCASSPGGTSVSYEQYFGPGTRLTVT.

This clonotype was seen a handful of times. The chain uses TRBV20-1 and TRBJ2-5, with 10 bases fitting TRBD2. Trimming cost V 6 bases and J 3 bases; bases outside gene matches: 7. Germline V lookup: CDR1 DFQATT, CDR2 SNEGSKA (reference sequence). This CDR3 is built from 14 residues. The CDR3 region is CSAPTSGVKETQYF. As DNA, the CDR3 is TGCAGTGCCCCAACTAGCGGGGTGAAAGAGACCCAGTACTTC.

The CDR3 reads CASSLASGSYTQYF. Here the CDR3 DNA reads TGTGCCAGCAGCTTAGCTAGCGGGTCATATACGCAGTATTTT. The V and J genes are TRBV7-2 and TRBJ2-3; 7 bases agree with TRBD2. This CDR3 is built from 14 residues. J gave up 7 bases and V 0 bases, and 4 bases lay outside the gene matches. Per germline, CDR1 SGHTA and CDR2 FQGNSA.

The V gene is TRBV2, the J gene TRBJ2-7, with TRBD1 as a possible D gene (6 bases). Germline CDR1 is SNHLY and CDR2 is FYNNEI. The V and J ends lost 9 bases and 0 bases respectively, with 12 bases between them. This CDR3 has 13 residues. CDR3 coding DNA: TGTGCCAGTTACAGGGTTGCCTCCTACGAGCAGTACTTC. Encoded protein: CASYRVASYEQYF.

This chain links TRBV7-9 with TRBJ1-2, with a tentative D call TRBD1 (6 bases). Per the germline V gene, CDR1 is SEHNR and CDR2 is FQNEAQ (reference sequence). This CDR3 is 14 amino acids long. V gave up 1 base and J gave up 8 bases, with 14 bases separating them. CDR3 residues: CASSLGVPGDGYTF. DNA of the CDR3: TGTGCCAGCAGCTTAGGGGTCCCAGGGGACGGCTACACCTTC.

This clonotype has at least ten counts. This chain joins TRBV12-3 or TRBV12-4 and TRBJ2-3; TRBD2 matches at 10 bases. The junction had 3 bases not matched to a gene; V was cut back by 5 bases and J by 4 bases. CDR3 size: 14 residues. The CDR3 nucleotides are TGTGCCAGCAGTCCCAGCGGGAGGGCAGATACGCAGTATTTT. This encodes CASSPSGRADTQYF.

The chain is built from TRBV29-1 and TRBJ2-7; D is unclear. Trimming took off 1 base at V and 5 bases at J, with 15 bases between the two ends. The germline CDR1 and CDR2 sequences are SQVTM and ANQGSEA. CDR3 length equals 14 residues. For the CDR3, the DNA is TGCAGCGTTGAAGGGAAGGGAATAGGGCACGAGCAGTACTTC. It specifies CSVEGKGIGHEQYF.

The chain joins TRBV3-1 to TRBJ2-1; D gene ambiguous. CDR1 is LGHDT and CDR2 is YNNKEL in the germline V gene (reference sequence). V lost 4 bases and J lost 5, with 9 bases in between. CDR3 length: 13 residues. The CDR3 region is CASSPRRDNEQFF. In nucleotides, the CDR3 is TGTGCCAGCAGCCCCCGTAGGGACAATGAGCAGTTCTTC.

This clonotype has a handful of counts. V is TRBV7-2 and J is TRBJ2-1, with 7 bases lining up with TRBD1. V shed 5 bases, J shed 5 bases, and the junction held 9 bases outside the gene matches. CDR3 size: 15 residues. Germline V gene lookup returns CDR1 SGHTA and CDR2 FQGNSA. CDR3 sequence: CASSLIGTVNNEQFF. CDR3 coding DNA: TGTGCCAGCAGCCTAATCGGGACAGTGAACAATGAGCAGTTCTTC.

The chain has TRBV5-1 and TRBJ1-5; D remains unclear. The CDR3 runs 15 residues. Trimming stripped 2 bases from V and 6 bases from J, with 15 bases between. CDR1 SGHRS and CDR2 YFSETQ come from the germline V gene. CDR3 in amino acids: CASSFAGGDGQPQHF. The CDR3, as DNA: TGCGCCAGCAGCTTTGCAGGCGGTGACGGTCAGCCCCAGCATTTT.

The rearrangement uses TRBV4-3 and TRBJ2-1; 12 nucleotides agree with TRBD2. V lost 4 bases, J lost 10 bases, and 14 bases stayed unmatched. Germline V gene lookup returns CDR1 LGHNA and CDR2 YSLEER. The CDR3 totals 17 residues. CDR3 bases: TGCGCCAGCAGCCCCCAAGTGGGGCTAGCGGGAGGGGAAGAGCAGTTCTTC. Its translation: CASSPQVGLAGGEEQFF.

Only one count was recorded for this clonotype. The chain links TRBV18 to TRBJ2-7, with 7 positions matching TRBD1. The CDR3 is 16 amino acids. V dropped 2 bases and J dropped 3; count of bases not matched to a gene: 10. The germline CDR1 and CDR2 sequences are KGHSH and LQKENI. The CDR3 reads CASSPSSTGVGYEQYF. The CDR3 bases are TGTGCCAGCTCACCATCGTCAACAGGGGTGGGCTACGAGCAGTACTTC.

This clonotype was found a few times. The chain links TRBV7-2 to TRBJ2-3, with D possibly TRBD1 on 6 matching bases. The CDR3 is 15 amino acids. V gave up 1 base and J gave up 1 base, with 9 bases separating them. The germline gives CDR1 SGHTA, CDR2 FQGNSA. The CDR3 region has the DNA TGTGCCAGCAGCTTAGATCGGACAGGCACAGATACGCAGTATTTT. Encoded protein: CASSLDRTGTDTQYF.

This clonotype was recorded a few times. The J gene is TRBJ2-7, the V gene TRBV7-9; D uncertain. CDR3 length: 15 amino acids. Germline V gene lookup returns CDR1 SEHNR and CDR2 FQNEAQ (reference sequence). Trimming took 2 bases from V and 1 from J, leaving 12 bases between them. The CDR3 loop is CASSLWHHLSYEQYF. The CDR3 coding sequence is TGTGCCAGCAGCTTATGGCATCACCTTTCCTACGAGCAGTACTTC.

The chain is built from TRBV11-2 and TRBJ2-1; D perhaps matches TRBD1 (7 bases). V was clipped by 11 bases and J by 2 bases, with 19 bases between them. Germline-derived CDR1 and CDR2 are SGHAT and FQNNGV. The CDR3 has 15 amino acids. The CDR3 sequence is CASSGGGPPYNEQFF. CDR3 sequence (DNA): TGTGCCTCCTCAGGAGGGGGCCCCCCCTACAATGAGCAGTTCTTC.

The V and J genes are TRBV29-1 and TRBJ2-1; no reliable D call. V lost 3 bases and J 0 bases, leaving 6 bases between the germline ends. Germline V gives CDR1 SQVTM, CDR2 ANQGSEA. The CDR3 runs 13 residues. The CDR3 is CSVESRSYNEQFF. The CDR3, as DNA: TGCAGCGTTGAGAGTCGCTCCTACAATGAGCAGTTCTTC.

This clonotype has more than one count but fewer than ten. In DNA form, the CDR3 reads TGTGCCAGCAGTGGGACAGGGGGCTCTTTAATACCCCAAGAGACCCAGTACTTC. Translation gives CASSGTGGSLIPQETQYF. The chain uses TRBV27 and TRBJ2-5, with 12 bases that match TRBD1. CDR1 is MNHEY, CDR2 SMNVEV, per germline (reference sequence). Losses at the gene ends were 5 bases for V and 1 base for J; bases not matched to a gene: 11. This CDR3 spans 18 amino acids.

This chain joins TRBV5-1 and TRBJ1-2, with no clear D. Trimming cost V 4 bases and J 2 bases, with 12 bases left between them. The germline CDR1 and CDR2 sequences are SGHRS and YFSETQ. The length of the CDR3 is 14 residues. The CDR3 reads CASSEAGTNYGYTF. The DNA for the CDR3 is TGCGCCAGCAGCGAGGCAGGAACAAACTATGGCTACACCTTC.

The chain carries TRBV7-3 and TRBJ2-5; TRBD1 aligns across 12 bases. The CDR3 is 16 residues long. V was clipped by 3 bases and J by 5 bases; unmatched bases: 7. From germline, CDR1 is SGHTA and CDR2 FQGTGA. CDR3 protein: CASSFIGTGGRETQYF. The CDR3 nucleotides read TGTGCCAGCAGCTTTATCGGGACAGGGGGCCGTGAGACCCAGTACTTC.

This sequence joins TRBV24-1 and TRBJ2-1; D is uncertain. With 1 base removed from V and 6 bases from J, the gap between germline ends came to 6 bases. The CDR3 sequence is 13 residues long. CDR1 is KGHDR and CDR2 is SFDVKD in the germline V gene. The CDR3 region has the DNA TGTGCCACCAGTGATTTCTCGGCCAATGAGCAGTTCTTC. Protein product: CATSDFSANEQFF.

This clonotype showed up just a few times. The rearrangement links TRBV24-1 to TRBJ2-1, with 7 bases matching TRBD1. The CDR3 totals 13 residues. CDR1 and CDR2 from the germline V gene are KGHDR and SFDVKD. The V gene end was trimmed by 5 bases and the J gene end by 6 bases; junction bases not matched to a gene: 3. CDR3: CATSAGQANEQFF. As DNA, the CDR3 is TGTGCCACCAGTGCCGGACAGGCCAATGAGCAGTTCTTC.

This clonotype appeared once. The V and J genes are TRBV5-1 and TRBJ2-1; tentatively, D is TRBD2 (5 bases). The germline V gene encodes CDR1 SGHRS and CDR2 YFSETQ. This CDR3 is 14 amino acids long. The V end lost 2 bases, the J end lost 8 bases, and 14 bases lay between the germline ends. The CDR3 reads CASSFAVSEDEQFF. As DNA, the CDR3 is TGCGCCAGCAGCTTCGCAGTTTCGGAGGATGAGCAGTTCTTC.

This rearrangement joins TRBV10-3 to TRBJ2-3, with no clear D. The germline V gene encodes CDR1 ENHRY and CDR2 SYGVKD. V lost 2 bases and J lost 1, with 7 bases in between. The CDR3 consists of 14 residues. CDR3 coding DNA: TGTGCCATCAGTGAGAATGCGGGCACAGATACGCAGTATTTT. This translates into CAISENAGTDTQYF.